A single sample gave rise to the 24 T cell receptor beta chains below, sequenced in a study of blood T cell repertoires in COVID-19. TCRdb keeps only in-frame clones here, not all; method: immunoSEQ multiplex PCR. The top ten hold 3% of the sample, which has 200,000 to 250,000 clones, 65% to 85% seen once. The sample comprised peripheral blood. The receptors shown here come from a woman aged 25-40 years who had recovered from COVID-19.

The chain uses TRBV15 and TRBJ2-5; D remains ambiguous. Germline V CDR1 and CDR2: LNHNV, YYDKDF (reference sequence). The V end lost 1 base, the J end lost 2 bases, and 8 bases lay between the germline ends. This CDR3 is built from 14 residues. The CDR3 reads CATSRVSDQETQYF. For the CDR3, the DNA is TGTGCCACCAGCAGAGTGTCAGATCAAGAGACCCAGTACTTC. The whole variable domain, filled in from reference TRBV15 and TRBJ2-5, reads DAMVIQNPRYQVTQFGKPVTLSCSQTLNHNVMYWYQQKSSQAPKLLFHYYDKDFNNEADTPDNFQSRRPNTSFCFLDIRSPGLGDTAMYLCATSRVSDQETQYFGPGTRLLVL.

The V call is TRBV14, the J call TRBJ1-6; 7 bases align to TRBD1. The junction had 0 bases not matched to a gene; V was cut back by 3 bases and J by 7 bases. CDR1 is SGHDN and CDR2 is FVKESK in the germline V gene. The CDR3 is 13 residues long. The CDR3 spells CASSQTGNSPLHF. The CDR3 nucleotides are TGTGCCAGCAGCCAGACAGGGAATTCACCCCTCCACTTT.

This chain joins TRBV30 and TRBJ2-7; 9 bases match TRBD1. J gave up 9 bases and V 2 bases, and 8 bases lay outside the gene matches. Germline V gives CDR1 GTSNPN, CDR2 SVGIG (reference sequence). CDR3 size: 13 residues. CDR3 loop: CAWSPTGGLRQYF. CDR3 nucleotides: TGTGCCTGGAGTCCGACAGGGGGATTAAGGCAGTACTTC.

This chain joins TRBV5-1 and TRBJ1-1; 7 bases align to TRBD1. Germline CDR1 reads SGHRS; CDR2 reads YFSETQ. The CDR3 loop spans 15 amino acids. Trimming at V came to 2 bases and at J to 3 bases, leaving 7 bases not matched to a gene. The DNA for the CDR3 is TGCGCCAGCAGCTTTGGGGGCCAGGGGGACACTGAAGCTTTCTTT. Translation gives CASSFGGQGDTEAFF. The full variable domain, its missing parts supplied by reference TRBV5-1 and TRBJ1-1, is KAGVTQTPRYLIKTRGQQVTLSCSPISGHRSVSWYQQTPGQGLQFLFEYFSETQRNKGNFPGRFSGRQFSNSRSEMNVSTLELGDSALYLCASSFGGQGDTEAFFGQGTRLTVV.

V usage is TRBV5-1 and J usage is TRBJ2-7; D is unresolved. V was pared by 1 base and J by 2 bases, with 10 bases between. This CDR3 comprises 14 residues. Germline CDR1 is SGHRS and CDR2 is YFSETQ. The CDR3 protein is CASSLQGSAYEQYF. In DNA form, the CDR3 reads TGCGCCAGCAGCTTGCAAGGAAGCGCCTACGAGCAGTACTTC.

DNA for the CDR3: TGTGCCAGCAGCTTAACTTCTTTTGGGGGAGGACAGCCCCAGCATTTT. Its protein product is CASSLTSFGGGQPQHF. This rearrangement joins TRBV7-9 to TRBJ1-5; D might be TRBD1 (5 bases). The CDR3 length is 16 residues. V lost 2 bases and J lost 7, with 18 bases in between. Germline CDR1 reads SEHNR; CDR2 reads FQNEAQ (reference sequence).

The J gene is TRBJ2-1, the V gene TRBV25-1; 9 bases line up with TRBD2. V lost 4 bases, J lost 3 bases, and 4 bases stayed unmatched. This CDR3 has 15 residues. Looked up from germline, CDR1 is MGHDK and CDR2 is SYGVNS. CDR3 DNA: TGTGCCAGCAGTGCTCGGACTAGCGACTACAATGAGCAGTTCTTC. Encoded protein: CASSARTSDYNEQFF.

The V gene is TRBV7-3, the J gene TRBJ2-7; 8 nucleotides agree with TRBD2. CDR1 is SGHTA and CDR2 is FQGTGA in the germline V gene. The CDR3 has 15 amino acids. After removal of 5 bases from V and 3 bases from J, the junction contained 9 bases not matched to a gene. CDR3 coding DNA: TGTGCCAGCAGCCCTCTCGCTAGCGGGTACTACGAGCAGTACTTC. Its protein product is CASSPLASGYYEQYF.

This clone has just a few counts. The chain combines TRBV5-1 with TRBJ2-7; 11 bases agree with TRBD1. Germline V gives CDR1 SGHRS, CDR2 YFSETQ. The CDR3 runs to 14 residues. V lost 6 bases and J lost 5; bases outside the gene matches: 7. The CDR3, as DNA: TGCGCCAGCACCCCAGGGACAGGGGGACACGAGCAGTACTTC. Translation gives CASTPGTGGHEQYF.

The genes are TRBV19 and TRBJ1-2, with D hard to call. This CDR3 is built from 15 residues. Germline values: CDR1 LNHDA, CDR2 SQIVND (reference sequence). V was shortened by 4 bases and J by 8 bases, with 20 bases between the two germline ends. The CDR3 coding sequence is TGTGCCAGTAGTACATCTATGGAGGGCAACAAGGGCTACACCTTC. It encodes CASSTSMEGNKGYTF.

The chain employs TRBV7-9 and TRBJ2-7, with 7 positions matching TRBD2. Per germline, CDR1 SEHNR and CDR2 FQNEAQ (reference sequence). The V gene end was trimmed by 4 bases and the J gene end by 3 bases; junction bases not matched to a gene: 6. The CDR3 extends over 14 amino acids. CDR3 DNA sequence: TGTGCCAGCAGCTCCTCTAGCGGATACTACGAGCAGTACTTC. Translation gives CASSSSSGYYEQYF.

The chain links TRBV2 to TRBJ1-6; possibly TRBD1 for D (6 bases). Germline V gene data show CDR1 as SNHLY and CDR2 as FYNNEI. This CDR3 has 17 amino acids. V lost 4 bases to trimming and J lost 4 bases, with 17 bases between them. The CDR3 spells CASSGPYRDPYNSPLHF. In nucleotides, the CDR3 is TGTGCCAGCAGTGGTCCCTACAGGGATCCATATAATTCACCCCTCCACTTT.

The V call is TRBV9, the J call TRBJ2-1; 7 bases match TRBD2. CDR1 SGDLS and CDR2 YYNGEE come from the germline V gene. The CDR3 totals 16 residues. The J segment lost 3 bases and the V segment lost 0 bases, leaving 6 bases of the junction unmatched. The CDR3 is CASSVDLLANYNEQFF. CDR3 DNA sequence: TGTGCCAGCAGCGTAGACTTACTAGCGAACTACAATGAGCAGTTCTTC.

The chain carries TRBV5-4 and TRBJ2-7; 8 bases match TRBD1. CDR1 and CDR2 (germline): SGHNT, YYREEE (reference sequence). There are 14 residues in the CDR3. With 4 bases clipped from V and 1 base from J, the junction kept 4 bases outside the gene matches. The CDR3 reads CASSVDRGSYEQYF. The CDR3 region has the DNA TGTGCCAGCAGCGTCGACAGGGGTTCCTACGAGCAGTACTTC.

This sequence joins TRBV28 and TRBJ2-1; 8 nucleotides match TRBD2. V lost 4 bases, J lost 6 bases, and 2 bases stayed unmatched. Per the germline V gene, CDR1 is MDHEN and CDR2 is SYDVKM. The CDR3 length is 13 residues. For the CDR3, the DNA is TGTGCCAGCAGTTACGGGACTAGCAATGAGCAGTTCTTC. This translates into CASSYGTSNEQFF.

This clone was counted only a few times. CDR3 loop: CASSLVSGYNEQFF. The CDR3 bases are TGTGCCAGCAGCTTAGTTTCCGGGTACAATGAGCAGTTCTTC. The chain joins TRBV7-9 to TRBJ2-1, with unresolved D. Germline V gives CDR1 SEHNR, CDR2 FQNEAQ (reference sequence). Trimming took off 1 base at V and 4 bases at J, with 8 bases between the two ends. The CDR3 extends over 14 amino acids.

The CDR3 bases are TGTGCCAGCAGTTTAGTGGGCGGGAGGGGGACCGTGGGTACAGATACGCAGTATTTT. It is translated as CASSLVGGRGTVGTDTQYF. This sequence joins TRBV27 and TRBJ2-3; 9 bases are a match to TRBD2. Germline assignment: CDR1 MNHEY and CDR2 SMNVEV (reference sequence). J was trimmed by 3 bases and V by 2 bases; bases with no gene match: 15. The CDR3 totals 19 residues.

The chain uses TRBV28 and TRBJ1-5; 9 bases match TRBD1. The CDR3 covers 15 residues. CDR1 is MDHEN and CDR2 is SYDVKM in the germline V gene. Trimming removed 6 bases from V and 6 bases from J; junction bases left unmatched: 9. The CDR3 nucleotides read TGTGCCAGCAGCTCTCCGGGACAGGGTGGTCAGCCCCAGCATTTT. Translated, it gives CASSSPGQGGQPQHF.

The chain links TRBV3-1 (or the pseudogene TRBV3-2) to TRBJ2-7; D is possibly TRBD1 (7 bases). The CDR3 runs to 15 residues. CDR1 and CDR2 (germline): LGHDT, YNNKEL (reference sequence). V lost 4 bases and J 3 bases, leaving 16 bases between the germline ends. Here the CDR3 DNA reads TGTGCCAGCAGCCGCCAGCAGGGGGGCCTCTACGAGCAGTACTTC. It yields the protein CASSRQQGGLYEQYF.

This rearrangement joins TRBV30 to TRBJ1-4; D unresolved. The CDR3 has 12 residues. Looked up from germline, CDR1 is GTSNPN and CDR2 is SVGIG (reference sequence). The V and J ends lost 1 base and 9 bases respectively, with 9 bases between them. The CDR3 sequence: CAWSAPEKKLFF. As DNA, the CDR3 is TGTGCCTGGAGTGCTCCCGAGAAAAAACTGTTTTTT.

The chain recombines TRBV5-1 with TRBJ2-1; 12 nucleotides line up with TRBD2. Trimming took 3 bases from V and 6 from J; bases not matched to a gene: 10. Germline CDR1 and CDR2: SGHRS and YFSETQ. There are 17 residues in the CDR3. The CDR3 loop is CASSSRTSGMGGNEQFF. For the CDR3, the DNA is TGCGCCAGCAGCTCAAGGACTAGCGGGATGGGGGGCAATGAGCAGTTCTTC.

This clone was found a few times. The V and J genes are TRBV2 and TRBJ1-2; D gene unclear. The CDR3 contains 8 residues. Deletions cut 10 bases from V and 6 bases from J, with 3 bases between. Germline loops: CDR1 SNHLY, CDR2 FYNNEI. The CDR3 protein is CATDGYTF. CDR3 DNA sequence: TGTGCCACCGATGGCTACACCTTC.

The chain links TRBV27 to TRBJ2-1, with 9 positions matching TRBD1. Trimming cost V 6 bases and J 8 bases; bases outside gene matches: 11. The CDR3 loop spans 15 amino acids. Germline V gene lookup returns CDR1 MNHEY and CDR2 SMNVEV (reference sequence). The CDR3 DNA is TGTGCCAGCAGCCGCCTTGAGGACAGGGGCCATGAGCAGTTCTTC. Amino acids: CASSRLEDRGHEQFF.

This rearrangement joins TRBV3-1 (or the pseudogene TRBV3-2) to TRBJ1-5; D ambiguous. The length of the CDR3 is 14 residues. Germline CDR1 reads LGHDT; CDR2 reads YNNKEL (reference sequence). The ends were cut back, 1 base at V and 9 bases at J, with 13 bases in the middle. CDR3 bases: TGTGCCAGCAGCCAAGGGAAGGGTGGGAGGCCCCAGCATTTT. Encoded protein: CASSQGKGGRPQHF.